Shown below are 10 T cell receptor beta chains from a single sample sequenced in a study of early T cells in non-severe SARS-CoV-2 infection. TCRdb reprocessed the 5' RACE reads with MiXCR, giving one entry per CDR3 protein. Among tens of thousands of distinct CDR3 sequences listed, around 15% were seen once. Sequencing used whole blood. The receptors were sampled from an adult who was a healthcare worker with PCR-confirmed SARS-CoV-2 infection or an uninfected control (not recorded which).

This clonotype was picked up a small number of times. The chain uses TRBV5-6 and TRBJ2-5; D is unresolved. Germline CDR1 is SGHDT and CDR2 is YYEEEE. This CDR3 is 13 amino acids long. V lost 1 base, J lost 7 bases, and 11 bases lay in between. As DNA, the CDR3 is TGTGCCAGCAGCTTGAGCGCTATGGGGACCCAGTACTTC. This encodes CASSLSAMGTQYF.

The genes are TRBV7-8 and TRBJ2-3, with 9 bases aligning to TRBD2. Germline V CDR1 and CDR2: SGHVS, FQNEAQ. The CDR3 is 16 amino acids. Germline trimming cut 1 base from V and 2 bases from J; bases unmatched to any gene: 4. The CDR3 loop is CASSLVASGDTDTQYF. Written as DNA, the CDR3 is TGTGCCAGCAGCTTAGTTGCTAGCGGGGACACAGATACGCAGTATTTT.

This clonotype was counted a few times. The CDR3 region is CASIPHPRGGLSYEQYF. Written as DNA, the CDR3 is TGTGCCAGCATTCCCCACCCACGAGGCGGGCTTTCCTACGAGCAGTACTTC. V gene TRBV2 combines with J gene TRBJ2-7, with D tentatively TRBD2 (5 bases). The CDR3 runs 17 residues. The germline CDR1 and CDR2 sequences are SNHLY and FYNNEI. V was cut by 7 bases and J by 1 base, with 23 bases left in between.

The rearrangement uses TRBV20-1 and TRBJ2-7; D remains unclear. From germline, CDR1 is DFQATT and CDR2 SNEGSKA (reference sequence). The CDR3 is 13 amino acids. V lost 0 bases to trimming and J lost 0 bases, with 6 bases between them. Written as DNA, the CDR3 is TGCAGTGCTAGAGATGACATCTCCTACGAGCAGTACTTC. This gives the protein CSARDDISYEQYF.

This clonotype was detected a few times. The V gene is TRBV20-1, the J gene TRBJ1-4, with TRBD1 as a possible D gene (6 bases). Germline loops: CDR1 DFQATT, CDR2 SNEGSKA (reference sequence). Trimming pared 3 bases from V and 8 bases from J, leaving 13 bases between. The CDR3 is made up of 13 amino acids. The CDR3: CSASPTGYEKLFF. The DNA for the CDR3 is TGCAGTGCTAGCCCGACAGGTTACGAAAAACTGTTTTTT.

The gene calls are TRBV10-3 and TRBJ2-3; TRBD2 aligns across 10 bases. CDR1 is ENHRY, CDR2 SYGVKD, per germline. The CDR3 contains 16 residues. With V trimmed by 5 bases and J by 4 bases, 9 bases remained unmatched. This CDR3 reads CAISRGSGGAPDTQYF. The CDR3 bases are TGTGCCATCAGTCGGGGGAGCGGGGGGGCCCCAGATACGCAGTATTTT.

This clonotype was detected a few times. The V call is TRBV6-1, the J call TRBJ1-1, with D hard to call. The CDR3 has 16 residues. Trimming pared 0 bases from V and 2 bases from J, leaving 13 bases between. Germline V gene lookup returns CDR1 MNHNS and CDR2 SASEGT. CDR3 amino acids: CASSEAPTIPNTEAFF. The CDR3 DNA reads TGTGCCAGCAGTGAAGCTCCGACGATCCCAAACACTGAAGCTTTCTTT.

This clonotype was detected ten times or more. V usage is TRBV28 and J usage is TRBJ2-7; no clear D. Looked up from germline, CDR1 is MDHEN and CDR2 is SYDVKM. V was clipped by 4 bases and J by 4 bases, with 11 bases between them. This CDR3 is 13 amino acids long. CDR3 DNA: TGTGCCAGCAGTTCGGGTAAGGGATACGAGCAGTACTTC. This encodes CASSSGKGYEQYF.

A few counts support this clonotype. This chain links TRBV24-1 with TRBJ1-1, with 7 bases identical to TRBD1. V shed 7 bases, J shed 8 bases, and the junction held 9 bases outside the gene matches. The CDR3 loop spans 13 amino acids. Germline CDR1 reads KGHDR; CDR2 reads SFDVKD. CDR3 coding DNA: TGTGCCACCAGAGGACAGGTTAAATTGGAAGCTTTCTTT. Encoded protein: CATRGQVKLEAFF.

This clonotype has a count of ten or more. The V call is TRBV5-5, the J call TRBJ1-1; the D is unclear. The CDR3 spans 13 residues. The ends were cut back, 0 bases at V and 5 bases at J, with 8 bases in the middle. In germline, CDR1 is SGHKS, CDR2 YYEKEE (reference sequence). The CDR3: CASSLERWTEAFF. The CDR3 DNA is TGTGCCAGCAGCTTGGAACGATGGACTGAAGCTTTCTTT.